One sample yielded the 12 T cell receptor beta chains listed below, sequenced in a study of blood T cells in healthy people across ages. Next came a second PCR, run for roughly 6 to 11 cycles, which used a sample-barcoded 5' primer along with a J-beta primer mix. One entry per CDR3 protein, called by TCRdb with MiXCR from the 5' RACE reads. Found here are about 1.8 million distinct CDR3 sequences, around half of them singletons; the top ten hold around 2.1%. Sequences were obtained from blood. The receptors here all came from a middle-aged woman in good health.

This clonotype was counted a few times. The chain recombines TRBV6-1 with TRBJ2-7; D remains ambiguous. Trimming shortened V by 7 bases and J by 4 bases, and 29 bases separated the two germline ends. Germline values: CDR1 MNHNS, CDR2 SASEGT. CDR3 length equals 18 residues. This CDR3 is CASTADTSRALRYYEQYF. DNA for the CDR3: TGTGCCAGCACCGCAGACACCTCTCGTGCTCTCAGGTATTACGAGCAGTACTTC.

The table lists this clonotype with a count of one. The chain joins TRBV28 to TRBJ1-2; D uncertain. The CDR3 contains 13 residues. V was cut by 5 bases and J by 3 bases, with 10 bases left in between. The germline V gene encodes CDR1 MDHEN and CDR2 SYDVKM. The CDR3 protein is CASSGISYYGYTF. CDR3 nucleotides: TGTGCCAGCAGTGGGATCAGCTACTATGGCTACACCTTC.

CDR3: CASSLGVFDEQYF. CDR3 DNA: TGTGCCAGCAGCTTAGGGGTTTTTGACGAGCAGTACTTC. The chain employs TRBV7-8 and TRBJ2-7; D not resolved. There are 13 residues in the CDR3. The V end was cut by 1 base, the J end by 5 bases, with 9 bases between. In germline, CDR1 is SGHVS, CDR2 FQNEAQ.

This clonotype turned up a few times. The J gene is TRBJ2-3, the V gene TRBV28, with unresolved D. The CDR3 length is 12 residues. Germline CDR1 is MDHEN and CDR2 is SYDVKM. V was cut by 5 bases and J by 7 bases, with 10 bases left in between. Written as DNA, the CDR3 is TGTGCCAGCAGTGTCAATCGGCATACGCAGTATTTT. This gives the protein CASSVNRHTQYF.

This chain links TRBV5-1 with TRBJ1-2; 10 nucleotides agree with TRBD1. The germline gives CDR1 SGHRS, CDR2 YFSETQ. The CDR3 is 14 residues long. The V segment lost 3 bases and the J segment 10 bases; nucleotides outside the gene matches: 9. The CDR3 coding sequence is TGCGCCAGCAGCTACCGGACAGGGACAGGGGTCTACACCTTC. Its translation: CASSYRTGTGVYTF.

The CDR3 sequence: CAISPGPQGSYEQYF. DNA for the CDR3: TGTGCCATCAGTCCCGGCCCCCAGGGCTCCTACGAGCAGTACTTC. This chain connects TRBV10-3 to TRBJ2-7; D perhaps matches TRBD1 (5 bases). Looked up from germline, CDR1 is ENHRY and CDR2 is SYGVKD. V was cut by 5 bases and J by 0 bases, with 14 bases left in between. The CDR3 has 15 amino acids.

In its sample, this clonotype was seen a few times. The chain carries TRBV4-3 and TRBJ2-5; 7 nucleotides agree with TRBD1. With V trimmed by 1 base and J by 0 bases, 8 bases remained unmatched. CDR3 length: 17 amino acids. CDR1 is LGHNA and CDR2 is YSLEER in the germline V gene. DNA for the CDR3: TGCGCCAGCAGCCAAGGGCCAGTACAGGGGTACCAAGAGACCCAGTACTTC. As protein: CASSQGPVQGYQETQYF.

This clonotype is a singleton in its sample. This rearrangement joins TRBV5-5 to TRBJ1-2; 9 bases line up with TRBD1. The CDR3 extends over 14 amino acids. Germline V lookup: CDR1 SGHKS, CDR2 YYEKEE (reference sequence). V shed 4 bases and J 6 bases; nucleotides not matched to a gene: 7. CDR3 region: CASSPWTGDDGYTF. Written as DNA, the CDR3 is TGTGCCAGCAGCCCCTGGACAGGGGACGATGGCTACACCTTC.

This clonotype was detected only a few times. CDR3 sequence reads: CASTEGGSYNEQFF. As DNA, the CDR3 is TGTGCCAGCACGGAGGGTGGCTCCTACAATGAGCAGTTCTTC. V and J are TRBV12-3 or TRBV12-4 and TRBJ2-1; D may be TRBD2 (6 bases). V was clipped by 7 bases and J by 0 bases, with 10 bases between them. The CDR3 has 14 residues.

V is TRBV7-9 and J is TRBJ1-6, with D hard to call. Germline V gene data show CDR1 as SEHNR and CDR2 as FQNEAQ (reference sequence). V dropped 5 bases and J dropped 5 bases, with 13 bases sitting between them. The CDR3 extends over 15 amino acids. The CDR3: CASSPWTDDNSPLHF. CDR3 bases: TGTGCCAGCAGCCCCTGGACCGATGATAATTCACCCCTCCACTTT.

The chain carries TRBV29-1 and TRBJ1-1; D ambiguous. This CDR3 is built from 12 residues. CDR1 is SQVTM and CDR2 is ANQGSEA in the germline V gene. V was clipped by 4 bases and J by 3 bases, with 9 bases between them. Here the CDR3 reads CSVGRADTEAFF. The CDR3 region has the DNA TGCAGCGTTGGTCGGGCCGACACTGAAGCTTTCTTT.

The DNA for the CDR3 is TGCAGTGCTCTCAGCGGGTACGAGCAGTACTTC. As protein: CSALSGYEQYF. The rearrangement uses TRBV20-1 and TRBJ2-7, with a possible D match to TRBD2 (6 bases). CDR1 is DFQATT and CDR2 is SNEGSKA in the germline V gene (reference sequence). Trimming took 5 bases from V and 4 from J, leaving 9 bases between them. The CDR3 sequence is 11 residues long.